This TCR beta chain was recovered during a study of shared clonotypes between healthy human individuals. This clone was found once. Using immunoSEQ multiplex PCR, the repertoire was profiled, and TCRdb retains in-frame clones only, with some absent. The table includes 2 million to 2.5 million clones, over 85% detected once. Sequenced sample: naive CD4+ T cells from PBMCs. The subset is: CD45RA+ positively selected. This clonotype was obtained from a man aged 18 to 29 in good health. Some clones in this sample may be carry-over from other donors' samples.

The CDR3 sequence: CASLEGYTGELFF. The CDR3 nucleotides read TGTGCCAGTCTGGAGGGTTACACCGGGGAGCTGTTTTTT. The chain carries TRBV2 and TRBJ2-2; the D gene is possibly TRBD2 (6 bases). The CDR3 is 13 amino acids. Trimming shortened V by 9 bases and J by 3 bases, and 11 bases separated the two germline ends. Germline CDR1 SNHLY, CDR2 FYNNEI.